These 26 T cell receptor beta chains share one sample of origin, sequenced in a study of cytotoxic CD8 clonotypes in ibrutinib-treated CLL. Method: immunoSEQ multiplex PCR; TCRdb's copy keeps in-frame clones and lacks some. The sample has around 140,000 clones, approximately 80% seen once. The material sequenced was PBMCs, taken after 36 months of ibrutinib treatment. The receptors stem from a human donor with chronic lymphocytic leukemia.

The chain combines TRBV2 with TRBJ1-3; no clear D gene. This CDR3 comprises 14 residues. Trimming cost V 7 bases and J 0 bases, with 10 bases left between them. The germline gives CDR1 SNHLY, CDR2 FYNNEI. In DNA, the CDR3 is TGTGCCAGCACCACGGGCAACTCTGGAAACACCATATATTTT. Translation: CASTTGNSGNTIYF.

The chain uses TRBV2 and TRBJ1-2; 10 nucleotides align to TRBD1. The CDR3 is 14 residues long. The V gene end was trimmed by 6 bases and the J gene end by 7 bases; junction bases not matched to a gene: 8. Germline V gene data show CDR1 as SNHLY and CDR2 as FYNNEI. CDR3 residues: CASRIDDRGLGYTF. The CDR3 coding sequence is TGTGCCAGCAGAATTGACGACAGGGGGCTTGGCTACACCTTC.

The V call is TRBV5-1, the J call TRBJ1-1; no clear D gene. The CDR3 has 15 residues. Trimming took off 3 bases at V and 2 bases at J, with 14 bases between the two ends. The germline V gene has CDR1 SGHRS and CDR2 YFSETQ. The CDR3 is CASSSSFVQNTEAFF. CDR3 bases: TGCGCCAGCAGCTCGAGCTTTGTTCAAAACACTGAAGCTTTCTTT. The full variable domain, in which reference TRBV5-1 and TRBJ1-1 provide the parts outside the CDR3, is KAGVTQTPRYLIKTRGQQVTLSCSPISGHRSVSWYQQTPGQGLQFLFEYFSETQRNKGNFPGRFSGRQFSNSRSEMNVSTLELGDSALYLCASSSSFVQNTEAFFGQGTRLTVV.

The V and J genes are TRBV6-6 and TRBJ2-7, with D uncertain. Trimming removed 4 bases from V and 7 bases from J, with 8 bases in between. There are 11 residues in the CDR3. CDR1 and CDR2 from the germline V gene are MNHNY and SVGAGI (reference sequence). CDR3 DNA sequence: TGTGCCAGCAGTTCCCCCCCGGAGCAGTACTTC. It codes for CASSSPPEQYF.

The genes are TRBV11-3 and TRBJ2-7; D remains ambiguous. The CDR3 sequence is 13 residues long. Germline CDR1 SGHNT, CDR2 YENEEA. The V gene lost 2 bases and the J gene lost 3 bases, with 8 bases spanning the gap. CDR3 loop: CASSLYGRYEQYF. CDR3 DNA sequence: TGTGCCAGCAGCTTATATGGGCGCTACGAGCAGTACTTC. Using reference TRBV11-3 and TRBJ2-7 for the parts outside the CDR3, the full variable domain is EAGVVQSPRYKIIEKKQPVAFWCNPISGHNTLYWYLQNLGQGPELLIRYENEEAVDDSQLPKDRFSAERLKGVDSTLKIQPAELGDSAVYLCASSLYGRYEQYFGPGTRLTVT.

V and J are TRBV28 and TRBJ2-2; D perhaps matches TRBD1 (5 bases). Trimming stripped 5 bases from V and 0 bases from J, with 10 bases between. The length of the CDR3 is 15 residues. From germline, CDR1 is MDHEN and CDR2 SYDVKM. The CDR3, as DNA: TGTGCCAGCAGTCTCCAGGGTACGAACACCGGGGAGCTGTTTTTT. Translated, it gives CASSLQGTNTGELFF. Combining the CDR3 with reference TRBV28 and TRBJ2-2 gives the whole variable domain DVKVTQSSRYLVKRTGEKVFLECVQDMDHENMFWYRQDPGLGLRLIYFSYDVKMKEKGDIPEGYSVSREKKERFSLILESASTNQTSMYLCASSLQGTNTGELFFGEGSRLTVL.

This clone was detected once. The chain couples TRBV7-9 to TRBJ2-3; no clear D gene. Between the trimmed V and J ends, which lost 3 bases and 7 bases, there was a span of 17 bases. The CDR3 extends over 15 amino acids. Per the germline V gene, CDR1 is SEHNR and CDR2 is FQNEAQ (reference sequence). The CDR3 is CASSFPWADPYTQYF. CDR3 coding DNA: TGTGCCAGCAGCTTCCCTTGGGCAGACCCATATACGCAGTATTTT.

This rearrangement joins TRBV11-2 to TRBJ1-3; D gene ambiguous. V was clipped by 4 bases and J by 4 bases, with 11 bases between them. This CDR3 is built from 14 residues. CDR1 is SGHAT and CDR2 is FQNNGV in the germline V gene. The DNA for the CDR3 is TGTGCCAGCAGCTGGCCAGGACCGGGAAACACCATATATTTT. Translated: CASSWPGPGNTIYF.

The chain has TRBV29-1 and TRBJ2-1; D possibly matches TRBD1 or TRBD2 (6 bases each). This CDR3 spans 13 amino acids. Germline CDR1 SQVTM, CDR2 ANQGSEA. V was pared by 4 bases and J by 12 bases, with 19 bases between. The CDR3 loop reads CSVAPNRVGGQFF. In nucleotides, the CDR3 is TGCAGCGTTGCCCCTAACAGGGTGGGAGGGCAGTTCTTC.

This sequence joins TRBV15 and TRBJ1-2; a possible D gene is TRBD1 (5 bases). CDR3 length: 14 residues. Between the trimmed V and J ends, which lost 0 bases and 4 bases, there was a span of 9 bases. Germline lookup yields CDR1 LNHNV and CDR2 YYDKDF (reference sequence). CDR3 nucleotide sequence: TGTGCCACCAGCAGAGATTTAGGGGTCTATGGCTACACCTTC. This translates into CATSRDLGVYGYTF.

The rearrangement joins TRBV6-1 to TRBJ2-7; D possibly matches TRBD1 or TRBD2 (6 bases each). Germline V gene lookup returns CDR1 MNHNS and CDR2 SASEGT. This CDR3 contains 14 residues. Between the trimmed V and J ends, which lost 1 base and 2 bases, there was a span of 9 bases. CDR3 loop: CASSEEGGTYEQYF. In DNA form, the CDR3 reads TGTGCCAGCAGTGAAGAAGGGGGGACCTACGAGCAGTACTTC.

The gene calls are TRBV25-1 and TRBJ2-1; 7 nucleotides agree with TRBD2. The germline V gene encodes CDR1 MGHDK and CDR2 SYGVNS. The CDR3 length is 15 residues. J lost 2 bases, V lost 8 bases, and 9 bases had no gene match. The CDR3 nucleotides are TGTGCCAGCCCGGCGGGGGACTGGGCCTACAATGAGCAGTTCTTC. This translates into CASPAGDWAYNEQFF.

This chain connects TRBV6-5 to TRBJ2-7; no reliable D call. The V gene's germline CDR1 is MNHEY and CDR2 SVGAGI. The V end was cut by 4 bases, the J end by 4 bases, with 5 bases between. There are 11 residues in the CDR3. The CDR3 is CASSSIYEQYF. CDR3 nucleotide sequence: TGTGCCAGCAGTTCCATTTACGAGCAGTACTTC.

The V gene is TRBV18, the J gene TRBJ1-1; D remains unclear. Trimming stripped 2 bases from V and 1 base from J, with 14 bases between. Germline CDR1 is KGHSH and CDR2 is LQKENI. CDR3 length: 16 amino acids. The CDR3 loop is CASSPLLDSGNTEAFF. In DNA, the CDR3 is TGTGCCAGCTCACCATTGCTCGATTCAGGGAACACTGAAGCTTTCTTT.

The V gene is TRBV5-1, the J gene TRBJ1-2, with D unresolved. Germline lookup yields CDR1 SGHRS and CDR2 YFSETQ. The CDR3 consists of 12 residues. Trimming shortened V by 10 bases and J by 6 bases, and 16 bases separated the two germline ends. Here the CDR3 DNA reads TGCGCCCCACTTAAGTGTGAAGATGGCTACACCTTC. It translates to CAPLKCEDGYTF.

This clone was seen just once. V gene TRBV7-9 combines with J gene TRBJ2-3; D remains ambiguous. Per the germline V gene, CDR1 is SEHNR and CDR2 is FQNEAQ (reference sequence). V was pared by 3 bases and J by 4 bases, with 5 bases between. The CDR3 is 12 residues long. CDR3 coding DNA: TGTGCCAGCAGCTTGTTTTCAGATACGCAGTATTTT. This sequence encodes CASSLFSDTQYF.

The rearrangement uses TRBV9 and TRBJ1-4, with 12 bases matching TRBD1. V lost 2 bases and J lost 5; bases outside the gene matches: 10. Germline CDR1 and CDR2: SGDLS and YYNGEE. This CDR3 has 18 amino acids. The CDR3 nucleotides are TGTGCCAGCAGCGTTTCCGGGACAGGGGGCATAGGGAATGAAAAACTGTTTTTT. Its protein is CASSVSGTGGIGNEKLFF. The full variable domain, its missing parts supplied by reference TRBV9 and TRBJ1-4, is DSGVTQTPKHLITATGQRVTLRCSPRSGDLSVYWYQQSLDQGLQFLIQYYNGEERAKGNILERFSAQQFPDLHSELNLSSLELGDSALYFCASSVSGTGGIGNEKLFFGSGTQLSVL.

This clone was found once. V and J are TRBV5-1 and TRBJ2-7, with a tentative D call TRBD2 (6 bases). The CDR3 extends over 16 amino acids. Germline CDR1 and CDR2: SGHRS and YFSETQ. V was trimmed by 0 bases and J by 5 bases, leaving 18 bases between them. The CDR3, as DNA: TGCGCCAGCAGCTTGGTTTTCGGGTATTCTAGCGACGAGCAGTACTTC. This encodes CASSLVFGYSSDEQYF.

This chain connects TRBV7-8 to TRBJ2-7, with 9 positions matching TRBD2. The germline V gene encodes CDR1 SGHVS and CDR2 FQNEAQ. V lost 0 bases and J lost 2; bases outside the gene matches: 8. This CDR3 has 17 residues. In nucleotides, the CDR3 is TGTGCCAGCAGCTTAGCTTCGACTAGCGGCAATCCCTACGAGCAGTACTTC. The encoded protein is CASSLASTSGNPYEQYF.

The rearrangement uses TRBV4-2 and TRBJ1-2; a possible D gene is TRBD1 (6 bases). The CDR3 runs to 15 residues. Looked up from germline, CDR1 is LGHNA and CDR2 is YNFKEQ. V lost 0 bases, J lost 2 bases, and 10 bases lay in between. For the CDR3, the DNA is TGTGCCAGCAGCCAAGATTGGGACACCAACTATGGCTACACCTTC. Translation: CASSQDWDTNYGYTF.

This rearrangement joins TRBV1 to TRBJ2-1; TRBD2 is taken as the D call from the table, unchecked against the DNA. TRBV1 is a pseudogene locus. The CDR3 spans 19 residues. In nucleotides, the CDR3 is TGCACCAGCAGCCAAGATCAAGGATGGGGGAGGGGCTTCTACAATGAGCAGTTCTTC. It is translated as CTSSQDQGWGRGFYNEQFF.

The CDR3 region is CASSLEGRMDQPQHF. In DNA form, the CDR3 reads TGTGCCAGCAGCTTGGAAGGGAGGATGGATCAGCCCCAGCATTTT. The chain joins TRBV5-5 to TRBJ1-5; D gene unclear. The V end was cut by 0 bases, the J end by 5 bases, with 12 bases between. The CDR3 consists of 15 residues. Per germline, CDR1 SGHKS and CDR2 YYEKEE (reference sequence). The whole variable domain, remainder taken from reference TRBV5-5 and TRBJ1-5, is DAGVTQSPTHLIKTRGQQVTLRCSPISGHKSVSWYQQVLGQGPQFIFQYYEKEERGRGNFPDRFSARQFPNYSSELNVNALLLGDSALYLCASSLEGRMDQPQHFGDGTRLSIL.

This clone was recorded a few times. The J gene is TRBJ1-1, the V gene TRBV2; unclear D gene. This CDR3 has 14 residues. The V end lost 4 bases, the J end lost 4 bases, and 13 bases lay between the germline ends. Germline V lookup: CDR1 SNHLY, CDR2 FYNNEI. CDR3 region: CASSGTGLVTEAFF. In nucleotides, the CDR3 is TGTGCCAGCAGTGGGACGGGTTTAGTCACTGAAGCTTTCTTT.

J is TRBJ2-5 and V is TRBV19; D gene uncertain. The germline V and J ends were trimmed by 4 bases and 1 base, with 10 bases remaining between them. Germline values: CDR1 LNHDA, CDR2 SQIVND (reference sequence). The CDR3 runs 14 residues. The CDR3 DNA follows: TGTGCCAGTAGTACCGGAGCGTTCCAAGAGACCCAGTACTTC. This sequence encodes CASSTGAFQETQYF.

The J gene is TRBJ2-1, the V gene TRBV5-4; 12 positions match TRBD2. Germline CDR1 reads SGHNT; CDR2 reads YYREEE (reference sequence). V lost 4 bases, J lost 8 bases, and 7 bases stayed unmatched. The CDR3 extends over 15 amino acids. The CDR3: CASSNHPSGRDEQFF. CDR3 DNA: TGTGCCAGCAGCAACCACCCTAGCGGGAGGGATGAGCAGTTCTTC.

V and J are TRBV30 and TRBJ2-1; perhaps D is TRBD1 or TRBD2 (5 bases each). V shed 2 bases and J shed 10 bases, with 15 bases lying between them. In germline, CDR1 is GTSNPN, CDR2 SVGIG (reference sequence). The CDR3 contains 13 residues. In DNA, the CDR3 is TGTGCCTGGAGTCGGGGCGCTTGGGACGAGCAGTTCTTC. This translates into CAWSRGAWDEQFF. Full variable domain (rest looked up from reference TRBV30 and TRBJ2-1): SQTIHQWPATLVQPVGSPLSLECTVEGTSNPNLYWYRQAAGRGLQLLFYSVGIGQISSEVPQNLSASRPQDRQFILSSKKLLLSDSGFYLCAWSRGAWDEQFFGPGTRLTVL.